These 15 T cell receptor beta chains were all obtained from the same sample, sequenced in a study of tumour-infiltrating T cells in Burkitt lymphoma. TCRdb's table, derived via immunoSEQ multiplex PCR, lists solely in-frame clones and lacks some. This sample yields approximately 1,600 clones, of which about 41% are seen a single time; 2.5% to 3% belongs to the top ten. The sequencing input was tumor tissue. Source of these receptors: a human donor with Burkitt lymphoma.

V usage is TRBV14 and J usage is TRBJ2-7; 8 bases fit TRBD2. The length of the CDR3 is 16 residues. The germline V gene has CDR1 SGHDN and CDR2 FVKESK. Unmatched junction bases numbered 8, after V lost 1 base and J lost 3 bases. The CDR3 loop reads CASSQVGPGGLYEQYF. As DNA, the CDR3 is TGTGCCAGCAGCCAAGTCGGGCCGGGGGGGCTCTACGAGCAGTACTTC.

The table lists this clone with a few counts. This chain joins TRBV13 and TRBJ2-3, with D uncertain. CDR3 length: 12 residues. V was clipped by 4 bases and J by 6 bases, with 8 bases between them. CDR1 is PRHDT, CDR2 FYEKMQ, per germline (reference sequence). The CDR3 loop reads CASSSLGDTQYF. CDR3 sequence (DNA): TGTGCCAGCAGCTCCCTCGGGGATACGCAGTATTTT.

This clone was counted only a few times. The chain joins TRBV4-1 to TRBJ2-7; D unclear. Germline-derived CDR1 and CDR2 are MGHRA and YSYEKL. The V gene lost 4 bases and the J gene lost 5 bases, with 15 bases spanning the gap. The CDR3 has 14 residues. This CDR3 is CASSPDLGMDEQYF. CDR3 nucleotides: TGCGCCAGCAGCCCCGATTTGGGCATGGACGAGCAGTACTTC.

J is TRBJ2-7 and V is TRBV19; tentatively, D is TRBD1 or TRBD2 (5 bases each). The V end lost 4 bases, the J end lost 0 bases, and 13 bases lay between the germline ends. The CDR3 is 15 residues long. CDR1 is LNHDA, CDR2 SQIVND, per germline (reference sequence). The DNA for the CDR3 is TGTGCCAGTAGTAACCCCGGGACGCTCTCCTACGAGCAGTACTTC. This translates into CASSNPGTLSYEQYF.

This clone has just a few counts. V is TRBV4-1 and J is TRBJ2-7; D unresolved. V was trimmed by 4 bases and J by 1 base, leaving 8 bases between them. Germline V gene data show CDR1 as MGHRA and CDR2 as YSYEKL. The CDR3 sequence is 13 residues long. CDR3 sequence: CASSPTASYEQYF. CDR3 coding DNA: TGCGCCAGCAGCCCCACCGCGTCCTACGAGCAGTACTTC.

There are a few counts of this clone. The chain employs TRBV4-3 and TRBJ1-2, with D uncertain. The CDR3 sequence is 15 residues long. Germline V gene data show CDR1 as LGHNA and CDR2 as YSLEER. V was clipped by 0 bases and J by 8 bases, with 16 bases between them. The CDR3 DNA follows: TGCGCCAGCAGCCAAGATAGGACCGCCGGAGGGGGCTACACCTTC. Protein product: CASSQDRTAGGGYTF.

This clone occurred a few times. The V call is TRBV7-8, the J call TRBJ2-7; D unresolved. The CDR3 runs 14 residues. V was clipped by 2 bases and J by 0 bases, with 8 bases between them. Germline assignment: CDR1 SGHVS and CDR2 FQNEAQ. The CDR3 reads CASSLMVTSYEQYF. CDR3 nucleotides: TGTGCCAGCAGCTTAATGGTCACCTCCTACGAGCAGTACTTC. The whole variable domain, filled in from reference TRBV7-8 and TRBJ2-7, reads GAGVSQSPRYKVAKRGQDVALRCDPISGHVSLFWYQQALGQGPEFLTYFQNEAQLDKSGLPSDRFFAERPEGSVSTLKIQRTQQEDSAVYLCASSLMVTSYEQYFGPGTRLTVT.

This clone was observed a few times. This chain uses TRBV10-3 with TRBJ2-7, with D perhaps being TRBD1 or TRBD2 (6 bases each). Trimming removed 4 bases at V and 6 bases at J, with 10 bases between. The CDR3 is made up of 12 amino acids. The germline V gene has CDR1 ENHRY and CDR2 SYGVKD. CDR3 in DNA: TGTGCCATCAGTGGGGGGGCTAGCGAGCAGTACTTC. Protein product: CAISGGASEQYF.

This chain joins TRBV18 and TRBJ2-3, with 12 bases that match TRBD2. The CDR3 loop spans 17 amino acids. Germline V gene sequence: CDR1 KGHSH, CDR2 LQKENI. The V gene end was trimmed by 3 bases and the J gene end by 2 bases; junction bases not matched to a gene: 6. The CDR3 DNA follows: TGTGCCAGCTCACCGTCTCTAGCGGGGGGGTACACAGATACGCAGTATTTT. Translating gives CASSPSLAGGYTDTQYF.

The chain combines TRBV5-8 with TRBJ2-5, with a weak D call TRBD1 (6 bases). Germline values: CDR1 SGHTS, CDR2 YDEGEE. Trimming took 0 bases from V and 2 from J, leaving 8 bases between them. This CDR3 is built from 14 residues. Here the CDR3 reads CASSLGTVQETQYF. The CDR3 region has the DNA TGTGCCAGCAGCTTGGGGACAGTTCAAGAGACCCAGTACTTC.

This rearrangement joins TRBV7-9 to TRBJ2-3; D is uncertain. CDR3 size: 19 residues. Germline CDR1 and CDR2: SEHNR and FQNEAQ (reference sequence). V was pared by 4 bases and J by 4 bases, with 27 bases between. Here the CDR3 DNA reads TGTGCCAGCAGCTCCTTTGACTTACCGGGTCCCAGAGAACCAGATACGCAGTATTTT. Its protein is CASSSFDLPGPREPDTQYF.

This chain joins TRBV7-9 and TRBJ1-1, with no clear D. Germline CDR1 SEHNR, CDR2 FQNEAQ (reference sequence). V shed 5 bases and J shed 0 bases, with 19 bases lying between them. The CDR3 length is 17 residues. The CDR3 nucleotides read TGTGCCAGCAGCGCCTTATCTTTGCCCCCGATGAACACTGAAGCTTTCTTT. Protein sequence: CASSALSLPPMNTEAFF.

The chain has TRBV19 and TRBJ1-2, with D tentatively TRBD1 (5 bases). The CDR3 is 17 residues long. CDR1 and CDR2 (germline): LNHDA, SQIVND (reference sequence). V was cut by 7 bases and J by 3 bases, with 24 bases left in between. CDR3 residues: CASTNPGVLGFDYGYTF. The CDR3, as DNA: TGTGCCAGTACCAATCCGGGGGTCCTAGGTTTTGACTATGGCTACACCTTC. Combining the CDR3 with reference TRBV19 and TRBJ1-2 gives the whole variable domain DGGITQSPKYLFRKEGQNVTLSCEQNLNHDAMYWYRQDPGQGLRLIYYSQIVNDFQKGDIAEGYSVSREKKESFPLTVTSAQKNPTAFYLCASTNPGVLGFDYGYTFGSGTRLTVV.

The chain joins TRBV2 to TRBJ1-1; D ambiguous. V was cut by 5 bases and J by 2 bases, with 15 bases left in between. The germline CDR1 and CDR2 sequences are SNHLY and FYNNEI. The CDR3 loop spans 15 amino acids. The DNA for the CDR3 is TGTGCCAGCAGTTTCCGGGGTTATATCAACACTGAAGCTTTCTTT. Translated, it gives CASSFRGYINTEAFF.

This clone occurred a few times. The chain employs TRBV7-9 and TRBJ2-5; a weak D match, TRBD1 (6 bases). This CDR3 has 14 residues. Germline CDR1 is SEHNR and CDR2 is FQNEAQ (reference sequence). V was clipped by 5 bases and J by 5 bases, with 15 bases between them. CDR3 nucleotide sequence: TGTGCCAGCAGCCGGACCCCGAGGGGGGAGACCCAGTACTTC. This translates into CASSRTPRGETQYF.